These 31 T cell receptor beta chains were sequenced from one sample in a study of response to subunit inactivated influenza vaccine. In TCRdb, the RT-PCR reads were re-called with MiXCR into one record per CDR3 protein. Among about 540,000 distinct CDR3 sequences listed, approximately 22% were seen once. In addition, the sample was reused for a study of T cells expressing NK-cell markers. Per that study: Generation of TCR beta cDNA was performed by 5'RACE template switching incorporating UMIs.

The specimen comprised CD4+ T cells sorted from PBMCs, sampled about 12 days after vaccination. These receptors were taken from a man aged 45 to 65 who received an inactivated influenza vaccine.

The chain has TRBV20-1 and TRBJ2-7; possible D gene TRBD1, 6 bases. With 6 bases removed from V and 2 bases from J, the gap between germline ends came to 8 bases. This CDR3 spans 11 amino acids. Germline CDR1 DFQATT, CDR2 SNEGSKA (reference sequence). Here the CDR3 DNA reads TGCAGTGCGCGACAGGCCTACGAGCAGTACTTC. Translating gives CSARQAYEQYF.

V gene TRBV12-3 or TRBV12-4 combines with J gene TRBJ1-3, with a weak D call TRBD1 (5 bases). V was pared by 3 bases and J by 2 bases, with 14 bases between. This CDR3 region has 16 residues. The CDR3 reads CASSFPGSLTGNTIYF. The CDR3 DNA sequence: TGTGCCAGCAGTTTCCCAGGGAGCCTTACTGGAAACACCATATATTTT.

V gene TRBV2 combines with J gene TRBJ2-7; maybe TRBD2 (7 bases). This CDR3 region has 13 residues. With 3 bases removed from V and 6 bases from J, the gap between germline ends came to 12 bases. Germline CDR1 and CDR2: SNHLY and FYNNEI. In DNA, the CDR3 is TGTGCCAGCAGTGATTGGGAGGGGGGCGAGCAGTACTTC. It specifies CASSDWEGGEQYF.

This clonotype turned up a few times. The chain combines TRBV7-9 with TRBJ1-1; 7 bases align to TRBD1. V lost 5 bases and J lost 5; bases outside the gene matches: 14. The CDR3 extends over 16 amino acids. Germline CDR1 and CDR2: SEHNR and FQNEAQ (reference sequence). The CDR3 spells CASSPQTGVYLTEAFF. The CDR3 bases are TGTGCCAGCAGCCCTCAAACAGGGGTATATTTAACTGAAGCTTTCTTT.

This clonotype was seen a few times. The CDR3 region has the DNA TGTGCCACCAGCAGAGAGGCAGGGTACAAACTGTTTTTT. It encodes CATSREAGYKLFF. V usage is TRBV15 and J usage is TRBJ1-4; D possibly corresponds to TRBD1 (5 bases). The CDR3 extends over 13 amino acids. V gave up 0 bases and J gave up 11 bases, with 10 bases separating them. The germline CDR1 and CDR2 sequences are LNHNV and YYDKDF (reference sequence). The whole variable domain, remainder taken from reference TRBV15 and TRBJ1-4, is DAMVIQNPRYQVTQFGKPVTLSCSQTLNHNVMYWYQQKSSQAPKLLFHYYDKDFNNEADTPDNFQSRRPNTSFCFLDIRSPGLGDTAMYLCATSREAGYKLFFGSGTQLSVL.

The V call is TRBV10-3, the J call TRBJ1-5, with D hard to call. This CDR3 comprises 13 residues. V was pared by 0 bases and J by 11 bases, with 11 bases between. Germline CDR1 reads ENHRY; CDR2 reads SYGVKD. CDR3 sequence reads: CAISESSNLAQHF. In nucleotides, the CDR3 is TGTGCCATCAGTGAGTCCTCTAATCTAGCCCAGCATTTT.

This clonotype has ten or more counts. This chain joins TRBV10-3 and TRBJ2-5; 8 positions match TRBD1. V lost 10 bases to trimming and J lost 5 bases; unmatched junction nucleotides: 9. The CDR3 is made up of 13 amino acids. Per the germline V gene, CDR1 is ENHRY and CDR2 is SYGVKD. DNA for the CDR3: TGTGCCAACGCAGCGGACAGGGCCGAGACCCAGTACTTC. Its translation is CANAADRAETQYF.

V usage is TRBV6-1 and J usage is TRBJ2-2, with 10 bases fitting TRBD2. Germline CDR1 MNHNS, CDR2 SASEGT. This CDR3 region has 16 residues. The J segment lost 5 bases and the V segment lost 3 bases, leaving 6 bases of the junction unmatched. The CDR3: CASSELAGVGTGELFF. The CDR3 coding sequence is TGTGCCAGCAGTGAGCTAGCGGGAGTCGGAACCGGGGAGCTGTTTTTT.

This clonotype came up many times. The J gene is TRBJ2-5, the V gene TRBV12-3 or TRBV12-4, with TRBD2 matching 7 bases. The CDR3 contains 13 residues. The J segment lost 5 bases and the V segment lost 3 bases, leaving 3 bases of the junction unmatched. CDR3 bases: TGTGCCAGCAGTTTGGGGGGGTTCGAGACCCAGTACTTC. The encoded protein is CASSLGGFETQYF.

Here the CDR3 reads CASSLEGRYSAYEQYF. The CDR3 nucleotides are TGCGCCAGCAGCTTGGAAGGCCGATACTCCGCCTACGAGCAGTACTTC. The gene calls are TRBV5-1 and TRBJ2-7; no clear D. Germline assignment: CDR1 SGHRS and CDR2 YFSETQ. V dropped 0 bases and J dropped 2 bases, with 15 bases sitting between them. CDR3 length: 16 amino acids. Using reference TRBV5-1 and TRBJ2-7 for the parts outside the CDR3, the full variable domain is KAGVTQTPRYLIKTRGQQVTLSCSPISGHRSVSWYQQTPGQGLQFLFEYFSETQRNKGNFPGRFSGRQFSNSRSEMNVSTLELGDSALYLCASSLEGRYSAYEQYFGPGTRLTVT.

This clonotype was found a few times. The chain has TRBV29-1 and TRBJ2-3; no clear D gene. Germline values: CDR1 SQVTM, CDR2 ANQGSEA. V was trimmed by 6 bases and J by 2 bases, leaving 6 bases between them. CDR3 length equals 11 residues. This CDR3 reads CSVEITDTQYF. CDR3 DNA sequence: TGCAGCGTGGAAATCACAGATACGCAGTATTTT.

The chain links TRBV5-6 to TRBJ2-2, with D perhaps assigned TRBD1 or TRBD2 (5 bases each). The CDR3 has 16 amino acids. Trimming shortened V by 5 bases and J by 2 bases, and 16 bases separated the two germline ends. Germline lookup yields CDR1 SGHDT and CDR2 YYEEEE. CDR3 loop: CASRPGPSVNTGELFF. The DNA of the CDR3 is TGTGCCAGCAGGCCGGGGCCCTCTGTCAACACCGGGGAGCTGTTTTTT.

This clonotype showed up many times. CDR3 sequence (DNA): TGCGCCAGCAGCTTGAATGTGCTGAGCTCCTACGAGCAGTACTTC. Amino acids: CASSLNVLSSYEQYF. J is TRBJ2-7 and V is TRBV5-1; no firm D call. The germline V gene has CDR1 SGHRS and CDR2 YFSETQ. Trimming left V 1 base short and J 0 bases short, with 11 bases between. The CDR3 contains 15 residues.

The chain carries TRBV27 and TRBJ1-2; D possibly corresponds to TRBD1 (6 bases). Germline CDR1 and CDR2: MNHEY and SMNVEV (reference sequence). The ends were cut back, 5 bases at V and 2 bases at J, with 12 bases in the middle. This CDR3 region has 14 residues. The CDR3 nucleotides read TGTGCCAGCAGTGGGGCGACAGGAAACTATGGCTACACCTTC. Amino acids: CASSGATGNYGYTF.

This chain connects TRBV15 to TRBJ1-5; a weak D match, TRBD1 (5 bases). Per the germline V gene, CDR1 is LNHNV and CDR2 is YYDKDF (reference sequence). Trimming removed 2 bases at V and 7 bases at J, with 15 bases between. This CDR3 has 15 residues. The DNA for the CDR3 is TGTGCCACCAGCAGACGGGCAGGGAAGGACCAGCCCCAGCATTTT. Translating gives CATSRRAGKDQPQHF.

The chain couples TRBV7-2 to TRBJ2-2; TRBD2 matches at 8 bases. CDR1 SGHTA and CDR2 FQGNSA come from the germline V gene. The CDR3 covers 16 residues. V shed 4 bases and J 1 base; nucleotides not matched to a gene: 5. The DNA of the CDR3 is TGTGCCAGCAGCTCGAGGCGGGGGGAGAACACCGGGGAGCTGTTTTTT. Translation gives CASSSRRGENTGELFF.

This clonotype was recorded a few times. The gene calls are TRBV6-5 and TRBJ1-1; D gene ambiguous. The germline gives CDR1 MNHEY, CDR2 SVGAGI. V lost 3 bases and J lost 1, with 9 bases in between. The CDR3 is 14 residues long. CDR3 nucleotides: TGTGCCAGCAGTTATAGGCAAGCGAACACTGAAGCTTTCTTT. Amino acid sequence: CASSYRQANTEAFF.

V usage is TRBV12-3 or TRBV12-4 and J usage is TRBJ2-2; D possibly uses TRBD1 or TRBD2 (5 bases each). CDR3 length: 15 amino acids. Trimming left V 6 bases short and J 6 bases short, with 17 bases between. CDR3 protein: CASSHKGPMAGELFF. CDR3 nucleotides: TGTGCCAGCAGCCACAAGGGACCCATGGCCGGGGAGCTGTTTTTT.

The table lists this clonotype with a few counts. The chain uses TRBV11-3 and TRBJ2-6; possible D gene TRBD1, 6 bases. The germline V gene has CDR1 SGHNT and CDR2 YENEEA. CDR3 length: 19 residues. V lost 5 bases to trimming and J lost 1 base, with 21 bases between them. CDR3 sequence (DNA): TGTGCCAGCAGCCCAGAATCCATGACAGGCTATTCTGGGGCCAACGTCCTGACTTTC. Translating gives CASSPESMTGYSGANVLTF. Full variable domain (missing parts from reference TRBV11-3 and TRBJ2-6): EAGVVQSPRYKIIEKKQPVAFWCNPISGHNTLYWYLQNLGQGPELLIRYENEEAVDDSQLPKDRFSAERLKGVDSTLKIQPAELGDSAVYLCASSPESMTGYSGANVLTFGAGSRLTVL.

A few counts support this clonotype. This sequence joins TRBV10-3 and TRBJ1-5, with no clear D. CDR3 length: 14 amino acids. Germline CDR1 ENHRY, CDR2 SYGVKD. Trimming left V 0 bases short and J 5 bases short, with 8 bases between. The CDR3, as DNA: TGTGCCATCAGTGAGTCTGGGCAAGATCAGCCCCAGCATTTT. It yields the protein CAISESGQDQPQHF.

The chain uses TRBV7-9 and TRBJ2-3, with D perhaps given as TRBD1 or TRBD2 (5 bases each). The germline V gene encodes CDR1 SEHNR and CDR2 FQNEAQ (reference sequence). Trimming removed 1 base at V and 5 bases at J, with 13 bases between. This CDR3 spans 15 amino acids. The CDR3 loop reads CASSLGGARGDTQYF. The DNA of the CDR3 is TGTGCCAGCAGCTTAGGTGGGGCCCGGGGAGATACGCAGTATTTT. The full variable domain, with the rest looked up from reference TRBV7-9 and TRBJ2-3, is DTGVSQNPRHKITKRGQNVTFRCDPISEHNRLYWYRQTLGQGPEFLTYFQNEAQLEKSRLLSDRFSAERPKGSFSTLEIQRTEQGDSAMYLCASSLGGARGDTQYFGPGTRLTVL.

The rearrangement uses TRBV6-5 and TRBJ1-1; D gene uncertain. The germline V gene has CDR1 MNHEY and CDR2 SVGAGI. V dropped 2 bases and J dropped 1 base, with 14 bases sitting between them. This CDR3 contains 16 residues. This CDR3 reads CASSYGVHTRNTEAFF. Here the CDR3 DNA reads TGTGCCAGCAGTTACGGGGTGCATACTCGGAACACTGAAGCTTTCTTT.

This clonotype was picked up a small number of times. One junction end disagrees with the germline gene, perhaps due to a read error. For the CDR3, the DNA is TGTGCCAGCAGTCAAGACTGGGGACCGGGGAGGGCCGGGGATACGCAGTATTTT. It specifies CASSQDWGPGRAGDTQYF. The chain employs TRBV4-2 and TRBJ2-3; 7 bases fit TRBD2. The CDR3 runs to 18 residues. Germline CDR1 and CDR2: LGHNA and YNFKEQ.

A note on this clonotype: At one end the junction does not follow the germline gene, possibly because of a read error. The chain carries TRBV24-1 and TRBJ2-7; tentative D call: TRBD1 (6 bases). The CDR3 consists of 12 residues. Germline lookup yields CDR1 KGHDR and CDR2 SFDVKD. CDR3 in DNA: TGTGCCACCAGTGATCCCCCAGGACGACAGGACTTC. It codes for CATSDPPGRQDF.

This clonotype occurred a few times. J is TRBJ2-2 and V is TRBV7-2; perhaps TRBD2 as D (5 bases). The CDR3 contains 15 residues. V was cut by 3 bases and J by 0 bases, with 8 bases left in between. Germline V lookup: CDR1 SGHTA, CDR2 FQGNSA. The CDR3 DNA reads TGTGCCAGCAGCTTCACCGGGGCGAACACCGGGGAGCTGTTTTTT. Its protein product is CASSFTGANTGELFF.

The chain couples TRBV6-2 or TRBV6-3 to TRBJ2-2, with TRBD2 matching over 14 bases. V was pared by 6 bases and J by 7 bases, with 19 bases of the junction left unmatched. The CDR3 is made up of 20 amino acids. Germline V gene lookup returns CDR1 MNHEY and CDR2 SVGEGT. The chain's CDR3 is CASSKNLGTSGSVGGGELFF. The CDR3 coding sequence is TGTGCCAGCAGCAAAAACCTAGGGACTAGCGGGAGCGTGGGGGGCGGGGAGCTGTTTTTT.

The V call is TRBV7-6, the J call TRBJ2-2; D remains ambiguous. Trimming shortened V by 2 bases and J by 5 bases, and 9 bases separated the two germline ends. From germline, CDR1 is SGHVS and CDR2 FNYEAQ. This CDR3 is 14 amino acids long. The CDR3 is CASSLLAATGELFF. The CDR3 nucleotides read TGTGCCAGCAGCTTACTGGCAGCAACCGGGGAGCTGTTTTTT.

The chain links TRBV20-1 to TRBJ2-7; maybe TRBD1 (6 bases). Between the trimmed V and J ends, which lost 5 bases and 2 bases, there was a span of 19 bases. The CDR3 contains 15 residues. Germline V gives CDR1 DFQATT, CDR2 SNEGSKA (reference sequence). Written as DNA, the CDR3 is TGCAGTGCTTCCAACCCGACAGGTTCAGCCTACGAGCAGTACTTC. Translation: CSASNPTGSAYEQYF.

The V and J genes are TRBV5-1 and TRBJ2-4; 9 bases map to TRBD1. V trimming: 4 bases; J trimming: 8 bases; junction bases outside the gene matches: 7. Looked up from germline, CDR1 is SGHRS and CDR2 is YFSETQ. The length of the CDR3 is 14 residues. The CDR3 DNA sequence: TGCGCCAGCAGCGGGACTGACAGGGGGGACATTCAGTACTTC. Its translation: CASSGTDRGDIQYF.

CDR3 in DNA: TGTGCCAGCAGCTTTCAGGGTAAAGGCGGGGAGCTGTTTTTT. Its protein is CASSFQGKGGELFF. This chain connects TRBV11-2 to TRBJ2-2; a possible D gene is TRBD1 (5 bases). The CDR3 length is 14 residues. Germline CDR1 SGHAT, CDR2 FQNNGV. Trimming pared 3 bases from V and 7 bases from J, leaving 12 bases between.

Of note for this clonotype: The junction differs from germline at one of its ends, possibly a read error. The chain joins TRBV6-2 or TRBV6-3 to TRBJ1-2; no clear D. CDR3 length equals 13 residues. Germline CDR1 reads MNHEY; CDR2 reads SVGEGT. For the CDR3, the DNA is TGTGCCAGCAGCTACTACCCCGGGTATGGCTACACCTTC. Amino acids: CASSYYPGYGYTF.